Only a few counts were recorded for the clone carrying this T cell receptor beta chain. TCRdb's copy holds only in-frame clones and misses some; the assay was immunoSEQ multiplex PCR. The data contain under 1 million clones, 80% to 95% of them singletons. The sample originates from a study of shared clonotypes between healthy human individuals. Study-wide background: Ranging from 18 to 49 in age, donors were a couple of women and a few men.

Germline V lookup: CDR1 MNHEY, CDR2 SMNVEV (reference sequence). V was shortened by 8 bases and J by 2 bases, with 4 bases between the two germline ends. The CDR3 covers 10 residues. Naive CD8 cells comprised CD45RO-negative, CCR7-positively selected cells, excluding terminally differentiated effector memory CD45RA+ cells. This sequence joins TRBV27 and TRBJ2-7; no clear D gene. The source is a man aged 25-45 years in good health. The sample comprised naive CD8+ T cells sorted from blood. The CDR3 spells CASGAYEQYF. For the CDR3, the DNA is TGTGCCAGCGGGGCCTACGAGCAGTACTTC.